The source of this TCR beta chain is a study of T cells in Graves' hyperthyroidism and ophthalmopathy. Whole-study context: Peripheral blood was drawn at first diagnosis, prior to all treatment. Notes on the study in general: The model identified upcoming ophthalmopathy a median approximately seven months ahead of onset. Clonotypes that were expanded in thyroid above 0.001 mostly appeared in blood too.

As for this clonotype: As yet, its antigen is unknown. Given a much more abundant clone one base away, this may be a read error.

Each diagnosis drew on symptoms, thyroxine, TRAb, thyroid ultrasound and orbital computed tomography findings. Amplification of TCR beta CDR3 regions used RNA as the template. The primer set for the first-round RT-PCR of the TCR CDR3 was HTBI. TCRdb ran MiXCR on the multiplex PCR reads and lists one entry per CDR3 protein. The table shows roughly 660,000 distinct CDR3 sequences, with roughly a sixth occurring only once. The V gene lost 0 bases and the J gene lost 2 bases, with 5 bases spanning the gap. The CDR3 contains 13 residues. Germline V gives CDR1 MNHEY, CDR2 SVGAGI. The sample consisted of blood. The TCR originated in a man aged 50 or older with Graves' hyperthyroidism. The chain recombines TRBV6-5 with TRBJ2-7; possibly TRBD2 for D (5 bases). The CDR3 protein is CASSYSEAYEQYF. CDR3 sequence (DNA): TGTGCCAGCAGTTACTCGGAGGCCTACGAGCAGTACTTC.